Listed here is a single T cell receptor beta chain. Its antigen is not identified. The data are from a study of blood T cells in healthy people across ages. The CDR3 loop spans 13 amino acids. Germline lookup yields CDR1 SGHDT and CDR2 YYEEEE. Trimming cost V 5 bases and J 3 bases, with 9 bases left between them. Combining a sample-barcoded 5' primer with a J-beta primer mix, a second PCR ran for about 6 to 11 cycles. TCRdb re-derived calls from the 5' RACE reads in MiXCR, one entry per CDR3 protein. Found here are 1.5 million to 2 million distinct CDR3 sequences, roughly two fifths of them singletons; the top ten hold about 23%. Study-level points and caveats: No one knew whether donors had CMV, which possibly confounded expanded clonotype changes. Aged donors had fewer naive CD4+ cells and lower diversity than long-lived donors.

V is TRBV5-6 and J is TRBJ2-1; tentative D call: TRBD1 (5 bases). This clonotype originated in a human donor in good health. Source material: blood. The CDR3 sequence is CASRAQGYNEQFF. Written as DNA, the CDR3 is TGTGCCAGCAGGGCCCAGGGCTACAATGAGCAGTTCTTC.